Only a few counts were recorded for the clone carrying this TCR beta chain. Its antigen remains unknown. The data are from a study of vaccination and CD4 T cells after COVID-19. In the study overall: Each control was exposed to a CEFX pool, an HIV-1 Nef pool, or no peptide at all.

Cultured CD4+ T cell DNA was sequenced using the Oncomine TCR Beta short-read assay. After culture, CD4+ T cells served as the source for genomic DNA extraction. TCRdb re-analysed the PCR reads in MiXCR, keeping a single row per CDR3 protein. Here the sample spans 9,100 or so distinct CDR3 sequences, more than 25% being singletons. Specified treatment: roughly nine-day PBMC culture with coronavirus spike peptide pools or control peptides (ViraFEST assay). Unexposed donor CD4+ T cells predated the COVID-19 pandemic, collected 2011-2018. Peptide-pool expansion of antigen-specific T cells preceded TCR sequencing in ViraFEST. The CDR3 covers 15 residues. V lost 0 bases to trimming and J lost 5 bases, with 14 bases between them. Germline loops: CDR1 GTSNPN, CDR2 SVGIG (reference sequence).

The gene calls are TRBV30 and TRBJ1-5, with D uncertain. This TCR came from a human donor in good health. Sequenced: CD4+ T cells from blood, cultured in vitro. The CDR3 loop reads CAWSVKTGVDQPQHF. In DNA, the CDR3 is TGTGCCTGGAGTGTTAAAACCGGGGTAGATCAGCCCCAGCATTTT. The full variable domain, rest sourced from reference TRBV30 and TRBJ1-5, is SQTIHQWPATLVQPVGSPLSLECTVEGTSNPNLYWYRQAAGRGLQLLFYSVGIGQISSEVPQNLSASRPQDRQFILSSKKLLLSDSGFYLCAWSVKTGVDQPQHFGDGTRLSIL.